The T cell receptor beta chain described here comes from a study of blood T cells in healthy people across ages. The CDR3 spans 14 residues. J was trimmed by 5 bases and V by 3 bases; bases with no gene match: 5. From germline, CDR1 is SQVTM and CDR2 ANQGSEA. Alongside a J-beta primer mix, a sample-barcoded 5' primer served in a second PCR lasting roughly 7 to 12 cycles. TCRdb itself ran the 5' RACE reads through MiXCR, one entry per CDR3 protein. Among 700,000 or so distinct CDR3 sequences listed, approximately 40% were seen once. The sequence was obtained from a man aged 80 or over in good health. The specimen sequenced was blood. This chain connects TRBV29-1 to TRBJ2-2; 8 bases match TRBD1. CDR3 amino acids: CSVEIYRGTGELFF. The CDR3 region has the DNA TGCAGCGTTGAGATTTACAGGGGGACCGGGGAGCTGTTTTTT.